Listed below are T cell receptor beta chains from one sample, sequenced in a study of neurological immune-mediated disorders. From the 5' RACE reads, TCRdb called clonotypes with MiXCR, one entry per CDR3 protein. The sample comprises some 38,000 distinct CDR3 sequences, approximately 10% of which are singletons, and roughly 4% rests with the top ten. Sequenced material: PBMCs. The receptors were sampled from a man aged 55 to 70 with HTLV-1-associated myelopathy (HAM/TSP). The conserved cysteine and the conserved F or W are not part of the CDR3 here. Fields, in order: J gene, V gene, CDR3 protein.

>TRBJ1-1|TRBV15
ATSRQPGWDTEAF
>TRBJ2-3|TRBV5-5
ASSSGPSTDTQY
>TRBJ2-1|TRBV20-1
SAYDPLGGREQF
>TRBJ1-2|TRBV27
ASSLSSTGTYGYT
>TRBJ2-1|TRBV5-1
ASSLGAGQGFTEQF
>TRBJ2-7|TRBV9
ASSGGLGTSGIYEQY
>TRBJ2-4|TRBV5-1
ASSLAADIAKNIQY
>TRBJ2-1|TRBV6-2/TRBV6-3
ASRSYGTSGPLDNEQF
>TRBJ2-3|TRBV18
ASSPRDSRDTQY
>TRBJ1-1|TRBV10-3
AISESNLGTEAF
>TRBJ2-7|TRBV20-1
STRGLVHEQY
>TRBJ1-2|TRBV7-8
VSSLGTGDGYT
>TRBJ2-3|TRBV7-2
ASSLARLAGTQAQY
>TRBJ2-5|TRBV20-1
SARDNLAVQETQY
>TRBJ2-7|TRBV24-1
ATSDPVGEQY
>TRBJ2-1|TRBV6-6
ASGLAGGTSEQF
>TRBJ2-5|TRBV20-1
SARATAGGEETQY
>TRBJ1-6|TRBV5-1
ASSLVGASSYNSPLH
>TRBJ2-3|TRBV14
ASSQVLAATDTQY
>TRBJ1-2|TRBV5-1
ASSPSPGQGFIVNYGYT
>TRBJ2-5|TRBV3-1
ASNLPGGQETQY
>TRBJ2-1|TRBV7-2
ASSSRTGNEQF